This T cell receptor beta chain was captured in a study of blood T cell repertoires in COVID-19. About the study: Acute and convalescent COVID-19 samples came from the United States, Italy and Spain. T cells, B-cell-depleted T cells, or PBMCs supplied cDNA or gDNA.

In the authors' workflow: Amplifying reference gene primers gave estimates of nucleated cell counts. This table comes from immunoSEQ multiplex PCR, and its TCRdb copy is limited to in-frame clones, with some not included. V and J calls plus clone size are reproduced from that table; the DNA served to infer D and trimming. The repertoire consists of fewer than 200,000 clones, with roughly 85% occurring once and the leading ten covering roughly 28%. Source material: peripheral blood. This clonotype originated in a woman in her 70s with acute or convalescent COVID-19.

The CDR3 reads CAWSQGQSQPQHF. The CDR3 DNA reads as TGTGCCTGGAGTCAGGGACAGAGTCAGCCCCAGCATTTT. The chain links TRBV30 to TRBJ1-5; TRBD1 agrees at 7 bases. CDR3 length: 13 residues. The germline CDR1 and CDR2 sequences are GTSNPN and SVGIG (reference sequence). V was pared by 2 bases and J by 6 bases, with 4 bases of the junction left unmatched. The full variable domain, rest sourced from reference TRBV30 and TRBJ1-5, is SQTIHQWPATLVQPVGSPLSLECTVEGTSNPNLYWYRQAAGRGLQLLFYSVGIGQISSEVPQNLSASRPQDRQFILSSKKLLLSDSGFYLCAWSQGQSQPQHFGDGTRLSIL.